These 10 T cell receptor beta chains came from one sample sequenced in a study of technical replicates of blood from a handful of donors. Assay used: immunoSEQ multiplex PCR; TCRdb lists only in-frame clones, some missing. The sample carries tens of thousands of clones, more than 85% recorded once. Material for sequencing was T cells isolated from PBMCs. The receptors shown here come from a human donor in good health.

This chain connects TRBV11-2 to TRBJ2-3; perhaps TRBD1 as D (6 bases). This CDR3 has 14 residues. From germline, CDR1 is SGHAT and CDR2 FQNNGV. With 5 bases removed from V and 4 bases from J, the gap between germline ends came to 13 bases. This CDR3 is CASSRTQGADTQYF. The DNA for the CDR3 is TGTGCCAGCAGCCGAACACAGGGCGCAGATACGCAGTATTTT. Full variable domain (missing parts from reference TRBV11-2 and TRBJ2-3): EAGVAQSPRYKIIEKRQSVAFWCNPISGHATLYWYQQILGQGPKLLIQFQNNGVVDDSQLPKDRFSAERLKGVDSTLKIQPAKLEDSAVYLCASSRTQGADTQYFGPGTRLTVL.

CDR3 bases: TGTGCCTGGAGGACCGACAGAATATCCGGAGAGACCCAGTACTTC. It is translated as CAWRTDRISGETQYF. The chain joins TRBV30 to TRBJ2-5, with a tentative D call TRBD1 (5 bases). Germline V lookup: CDR1 GTSNPN, CDR2 SVGIG (reference sequence). The CDR3 spans 15 residues. Deletions cut 3 bases from V and 4 bases from J, with 18 bases between.

CDR3: CASSIVPGQVTDTQYF. DNA for the CDR3: TGTGCCAGTAGTATAGTACCGGGACAGGTTACAGATACGCAGTATTTT. The rearrangement links TRBV19 to TRBJ2-3; TRBD1 matches 8 bases. Germline V gene lookup returns CDR1 LNHDA and CDR2 SQIVND (reference sequence). The V and J ends lost 1 base and 3 bases, in that order; junction bases with no gene match: 6. The CDR3 extends over 16 amino acids.

This clone was counted between two and nine times. The chain uses TRBV19 and TRBJ1-5, with a weak D call TRBD1 (5 bases). Germline V gene sequence: CDR1 LNHDA, CDR2 SQIVND (reference sequence). V lost 10 bases and J 6 bases, leaving 22 bases between the germline ends. The CDR3 has 15 amino acids. The CDR3 DNA sequence: TGTGCCACCGCTTCCGCGGGGGTATGGGTTCAGCCCCAGCATTTT. This sequence encodes CATASAGVWVQPQHF.

V is TRBV28 and J is TRBJ1-5, with 12 bases aligning to TRBD1. V lost 8 bases, J lost 5 bases, and 7 bases stayed unmatched. The CDR3 runs to 15 residues. Germline loops: CDR1 MDHEN, CDR2 SYDVKM. The CDR3 coding sequence is TGTGCCAGCCTCCCCGGGACAGGGGGCTATCAGCCCCAGCATTTT. Translated: CASLPGTGGYQPQHF.

The gene calls are TRBV4-1 and TRBJ2-7; D is ambiguous. The V end was cut by 4 bases, the J end by 4 bases, with 8 bases between. CDR1 is MGHRA, CDR2 YSYEKL, per germline. CDR3 length: 12 amino acids. CDR3 DNA sequence: TGCGCCAGCAGCCCCACCGGGTACGAGCAGTACTTC. Its protein is CASSPTGYEQYF.

The chain joins TRBV14 to TRBJ1-1; tentatively, D is TRBD1 (6 bases). CDR1 is SGHDN, CDR2 FVKESK, per germline. The CDR3 loop spans 17 amino acids. V was pared by 2 bases and J by 0 bases, with 16 bases between. Here the CDR3 reads CASSQLGRGALNTEAFF. CDR3 in DNA: TGTGCCAGCAGCCAATTAGGGCGGGGGGCCCTGAACACTGAAGCTTTCTTT.

The J gene is TRBJ2-3, the V gene TRBV5-4, with a tentative D call TRBD2 (5 bases). There are 15 residues in the CDR3. Germline CDR1 reads SGHNT; CDR2 reads YYREEE (reference sequence). V was cut by 0 bases and J by 4 bases, with 12 bases left in between. In nucleotides, the CDR3 is TGTGCCAGCAGCTTGGCGGGAAGTTTAGCAGATACGCAGTATTTT. Translated, it gives CASSLAGSLADTQYF.

The chain joins TRBV10-3 to TRBJ2-7; 8 bases agree with TRBD1. The CDR3 runs 15 residues. Germline values: CDR1 ENHRY, CDR2 SYGVKD. V was pared by 4 bases and J by 0 bases, with 5 bases of the junction left unmatched. The DNA of the CDR3 is TGTGCCATCAGTGGCTGGACAGGGAGCTCCTACGAGCAGTACTTC. Translated: CAISGWTGSSYEQYF.

This clone was recorded once. The V and J genes are TRBV15 and TRBJ1-1; D gene uncertain. Germline V gives CDR1 LNHNV, CDR2 YYDKDF (reference sequence). The CDR3 has 14 amino acids. The V end was cut by 1 base, the J end by 1 base, with 7 bases between. CDR3 sequence: CATSRGGENTEAFF. Here the CDR3 DNA reads TGTGCCACCAGCAGAGGCGGGGAGAACACTGAAGCTTTCTTT.